What follows are 8 T cell receptor beta chains derived from one specimen sequenced in a study of blood T cell dynamics during melanoma immunotherapy. Assay: immunoSEQ multiplex PCR; the TCRdb copy retains only in-frame clones and omits some. The sample holds 15,000 to 20,000 clones; less than 95% are singletons and the top ten take over 0.2%. The sample's time point: week 3, after first cycle of checkpoint inhibitor. The sequencing used effector memory CD8+ T cells from blood, collected from a patient treated with checkpoint blockade. The receptors derive from a human donor with melanoma.

J is TRBJ2-7 and V is TRBV28; a weak D match, TRBD1 (6 bases). Trimming took 2 bases from V and 7 from J, leaving 18 bases between them. From germline, CDR1 is MDHEN and CDR2 SYDVKM. The CDR3 consists of 15 residues. CDR3 bases: TGTGCCAGCAGTTTAGGGAACAGGGCACAGGATGAGCAGTACTTC. This translates into CASSLGNRAQDEQYF. Complete variable domain (other parts from reference TRBV28 and TRBJ2-7): DVKVTQSSRYLVKRTGEKVFLECVQDMDHENMFWYRQDPGLGLRLIYFSYDVKMKEKGDIPEGYSVSREKKERFSLILESASTNQTSMYLCASSLGNRAQDEQYFGPGTRLTVT.

This chain connects TRBV7-9 to TRBJ1-2, with D possibly TRBD1 on 5 matching bases. Germline assignment: CDR1 SEHNR and CDR2 FQNEAQ (reference sequence). The CDR3 extends over 14 amino acids. Trimming took off 1 base at V and 12 bases at J, with 18 bases between the two ends. This CDR3 reads CASSLGVPRGEHTF. The CDR3 nucleotides are TGTGCCAGCAGCTTAGGGGTCCCTCGGGGGGAGCACACCTTC.

This chain links TRBV9 with TRBJ2-5; 12 positions match TRBD1. The better agreement between TRBJ2-7 and the DNA end casts doubt on the J call. The CDR3 extends over 15 amino acids. CDR1 and CDR2 (germline): SGDLS, YYNGEE. CDR3 sequence reads: CASSFRDRGLNEQYF. Written as DNA, the CDR3 is TGTGCCAGCAGCTTCCGGGACAGGGGGCTCAACGAGCAGTACTTC.

The chain links TRBV2 to TRBJ2-1; 11 nucleotides align to TRBD2. The CDR3 sequence is 14 residues long. CDR1 and CDR2 from the germline V gene are SNHLY and FYNNEI. V shed 8 bases and J 8 bases; nucleotides not matched to a gene: 8. CDR3 sequence reads: CASFTSGSWYEQFF. DNA of the CDR3: TGTGCCAGCTTTACTAGCGGGAGTTGGTATGAGCAGTTCTTC.

The V and J genes are TRBV7-6 and TRBJ2-5; no clear D. CDR3 length: 16 amino acids. CDR1 is SGHVS and CDR2 is FNYEAQ in the germline V gene. With 1 base removed from V and 9 bases from J, the gap between germline ends came to 21 bases. This chain's CDR3 is CASSLELARDHTAQYF. CDR3 DNA: TGTGCCAGCAGCTTAGAGCTCGCCAGAGACCATACAGCCCAGTACTTC.

The chain links TRBV4-1 to TRBJ1-5, with D unresolved. The CDR3 is 14 residues long. V gave up 0 bases and J gave up 8 bases, with 11 bases separating them. The V gene's germline CDR1 is MGHRA and CDR2 YSYEKL. CDR3 protein: CASSQERGGEPQHF. In DNA, the CDR3 is TGCGCCAGCAGCCAAGAAAGAGGTGGGGAGCCCCAGCATTTT.

The chain couples TRBV5-1 to TRBJ2-5; maybe TRBD2 (5 bases). There are 14 residues in the CDR3. V was pared by 0 bases and J by 3 bases, with 9 bases between. Germline V gene data show CDR1 as SGHRS and CDR2 as YFSETQ. In DNA form, the CDR3 reads TGCGCCAGCAGCTTGGTCCCGGAGGAAGAGACCCAGTACTTC. Amino acids: CASSLVPEEETQYF.

This clone was counted once. This sequence joins TRBV9 and TRBJ2-3; either TRBD1 or TRBD2 may supply D (6 bases each). Germline V gives CDR1 SGDLS, CDR2 YYNGEE. The CDR3 sequence is 17 residues long. Trimming took off 3 bases at V and 0 bases at J, with 17 bases between the two ends. In DNA form, the CDR3 reads TGTGCCAGCAGCGGTTTTTGGGGGGCAAGTAGCACAGATACGCAGTATTTT. Translated: CASSGFWGASSTDTQYF.